This T cell receptor beta chain comes out of a study of spatial heterogeneity in lung cancer. The overall study: In the raw reads, each unique TCR and UMI combination was present more than ten times on average.

The V and J ends lost 3 bases and 6 bases respectively, with 21 bases between them. The CDR3 has 17 amino acids. This clonotype was seen a handful of times. Sample time point: sample taken at primary tumor resection. Whole RNA came from tumor, nontumor lung or frozen PBMC and was sequenced without being sorted. Each molecule of TCR cDNA was tagged with one unique molecular identifier. MiXCR, applied by TCRdb to the 5' RACE reads, yields one record per CDR3 protein. The table lists 25,000 to 30,000 distinct CDR3 sequences, around 8.4% of them singletons. The J gene is TRBJ2-1, the V gene TRBV12-3 or TRBV12-4; D possibly corresponds to TRBD2 (6 bases). The sequences come from PBMCs, collected at surgery. The receptor's source is a female donor with early-stage non-small cell lung cancer. The CDR3 region has the DNA TGTGCCAGCAGTTTTGTGGGATTAGCGGACCGGATCAATGAGCAGTTCTTC. It yields the protein CASSFVGLADRINEQFF.